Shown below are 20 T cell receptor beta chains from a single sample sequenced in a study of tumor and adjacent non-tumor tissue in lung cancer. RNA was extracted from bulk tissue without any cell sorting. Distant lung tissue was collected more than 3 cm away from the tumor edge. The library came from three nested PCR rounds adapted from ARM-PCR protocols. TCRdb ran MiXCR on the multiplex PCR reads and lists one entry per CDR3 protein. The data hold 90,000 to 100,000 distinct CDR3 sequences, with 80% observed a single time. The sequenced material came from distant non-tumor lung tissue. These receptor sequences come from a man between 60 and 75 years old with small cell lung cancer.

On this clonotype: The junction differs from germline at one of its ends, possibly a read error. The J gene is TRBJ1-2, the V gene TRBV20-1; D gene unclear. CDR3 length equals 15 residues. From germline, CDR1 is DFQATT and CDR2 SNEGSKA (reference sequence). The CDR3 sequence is CSARDGAAANYGYTF. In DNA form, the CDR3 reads TGCAGTGCTAGGGACGGAGCAGCAGCTAATTATGGCTACACCTTC.

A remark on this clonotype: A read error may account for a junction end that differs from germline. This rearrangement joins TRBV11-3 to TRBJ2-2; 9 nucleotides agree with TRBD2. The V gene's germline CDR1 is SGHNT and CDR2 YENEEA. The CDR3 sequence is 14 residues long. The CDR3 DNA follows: TGTTCCATCCCGGCTAGCGGGGATAGCCGGGAGCAGTTTTTT. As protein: CSIPASGDSREQFF.

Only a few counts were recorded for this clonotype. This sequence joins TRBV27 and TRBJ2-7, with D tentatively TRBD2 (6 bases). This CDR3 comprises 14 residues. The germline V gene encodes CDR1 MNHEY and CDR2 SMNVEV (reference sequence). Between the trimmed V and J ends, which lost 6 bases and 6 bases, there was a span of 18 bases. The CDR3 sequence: CASRRLGPTIEQYV. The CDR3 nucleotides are TGTGCCAGCAGAAGACTAGGCCCCACTATCGAGCAGTACGTC.

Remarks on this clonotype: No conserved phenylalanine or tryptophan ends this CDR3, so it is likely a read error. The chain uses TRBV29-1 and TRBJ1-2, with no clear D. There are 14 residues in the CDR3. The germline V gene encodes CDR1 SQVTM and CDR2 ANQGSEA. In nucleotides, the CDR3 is TGCAGCGTTGAGTCCCGGGCGGAGTACTATGGTTACACCCTC. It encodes CSVESRAEYYGYTL.

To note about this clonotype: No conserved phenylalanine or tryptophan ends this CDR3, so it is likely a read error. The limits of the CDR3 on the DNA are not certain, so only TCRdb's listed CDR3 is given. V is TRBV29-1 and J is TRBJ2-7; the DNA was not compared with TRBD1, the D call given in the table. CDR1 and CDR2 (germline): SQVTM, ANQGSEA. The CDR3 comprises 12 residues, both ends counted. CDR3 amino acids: CSVRTGGNEQHA.

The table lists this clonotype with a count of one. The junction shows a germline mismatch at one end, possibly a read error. CDR3 sequence (DNA): TGCGCCAACAGCTTAGCGAGGGAGACCGGGGAGCTGTTTTTT. It encodes CANSLARETGELFF. The chain couples TRBV11-2 to TRBJ2-2; perhaps TRBD2 as D (5 bases). Germline V lookup: CDR1 SGHAT, CDR2 FQNNGV. The CDR3 consists of 14 residues.

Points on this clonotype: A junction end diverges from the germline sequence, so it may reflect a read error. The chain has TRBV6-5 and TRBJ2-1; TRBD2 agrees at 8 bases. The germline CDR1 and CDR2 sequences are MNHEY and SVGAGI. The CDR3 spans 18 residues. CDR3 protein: CASSELASGTRRRNEQFF. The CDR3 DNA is TGTGCAAGCAGTGAACTAGCTTCCGGGACTAGAAGGCGCAATGAGCAGTTCTTC.

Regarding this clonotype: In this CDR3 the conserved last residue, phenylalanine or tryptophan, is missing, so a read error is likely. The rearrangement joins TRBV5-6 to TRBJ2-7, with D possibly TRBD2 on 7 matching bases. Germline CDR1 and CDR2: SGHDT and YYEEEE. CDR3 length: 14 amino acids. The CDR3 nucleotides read TGTGCCAACAGCCACAGGGACTACCTCTACGAGCAGTACATC. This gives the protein CANSHRDYLYEQYI.

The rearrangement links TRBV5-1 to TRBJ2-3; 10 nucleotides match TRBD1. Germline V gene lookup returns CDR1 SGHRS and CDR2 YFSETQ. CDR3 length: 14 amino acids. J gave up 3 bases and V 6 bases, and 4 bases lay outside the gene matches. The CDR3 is CASTTGQGTDTQYF. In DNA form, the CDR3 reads TGCGCCAGCACCACGGGACAGGGGACAGATACGCAGTATTTT.

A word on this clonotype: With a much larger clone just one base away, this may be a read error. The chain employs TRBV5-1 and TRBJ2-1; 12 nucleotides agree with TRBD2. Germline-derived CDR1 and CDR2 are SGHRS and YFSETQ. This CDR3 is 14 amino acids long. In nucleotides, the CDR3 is TGCGCCAGTAGACTAGCGGGAGAACCCAATGGGCAGTTCTTC. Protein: CASRLAGEPNGQFF.

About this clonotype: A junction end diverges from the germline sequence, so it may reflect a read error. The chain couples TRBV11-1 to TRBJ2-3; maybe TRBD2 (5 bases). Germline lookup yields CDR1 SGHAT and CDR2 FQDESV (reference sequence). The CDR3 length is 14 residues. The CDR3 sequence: CANSLLSDTDTHYF. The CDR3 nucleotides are TGTGCCAACAGCTTACTTAGCGACACAGATACGCACTATTTT.

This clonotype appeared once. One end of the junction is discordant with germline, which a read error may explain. The CDR3 reads CTSSLSPGETQYF. CDR3 sequence (DNA): TGTACCAGCAGTTTATCGCCTGGAGAGACCCAGTACTTT. This chain links TRBV12-3 or TRBV12-4 with TRBJ2-5; D is ambiguous. There are 13 residues in the CDR3.

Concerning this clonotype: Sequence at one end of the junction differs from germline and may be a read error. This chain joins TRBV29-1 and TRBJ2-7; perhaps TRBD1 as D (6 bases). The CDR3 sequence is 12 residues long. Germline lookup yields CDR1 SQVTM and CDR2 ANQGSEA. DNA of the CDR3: TGCGGCGCCCGGGACACCTCATACGAGCAGCACTTC. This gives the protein CGARDTSYEQHF.

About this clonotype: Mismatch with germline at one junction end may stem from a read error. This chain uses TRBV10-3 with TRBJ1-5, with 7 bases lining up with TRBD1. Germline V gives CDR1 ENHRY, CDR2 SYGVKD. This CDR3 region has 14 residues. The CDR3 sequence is CAISESGGHHPQHF. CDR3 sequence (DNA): TGTGCCATCAGTGAGTCAGGGGGCCATCACCCCCAGCATTTT.

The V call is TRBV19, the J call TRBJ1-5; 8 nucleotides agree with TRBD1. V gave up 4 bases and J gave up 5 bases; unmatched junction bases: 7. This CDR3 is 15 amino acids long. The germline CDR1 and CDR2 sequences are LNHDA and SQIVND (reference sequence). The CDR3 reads CASSTRQGSDQPQHF. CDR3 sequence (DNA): TGTGCCAGTAGTACAAGACAGGGGTCCGATCAGCCCCAGCATTTT.

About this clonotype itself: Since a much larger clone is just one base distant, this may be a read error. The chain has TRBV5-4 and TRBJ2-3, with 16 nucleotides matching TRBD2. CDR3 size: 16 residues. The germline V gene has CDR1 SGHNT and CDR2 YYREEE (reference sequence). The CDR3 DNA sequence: TGTGCCAGCAGCTCGGGACTAGCGGGAGGGGCAGATACGAAGTATTTT. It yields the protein CASSSGLAGGADTKYF.

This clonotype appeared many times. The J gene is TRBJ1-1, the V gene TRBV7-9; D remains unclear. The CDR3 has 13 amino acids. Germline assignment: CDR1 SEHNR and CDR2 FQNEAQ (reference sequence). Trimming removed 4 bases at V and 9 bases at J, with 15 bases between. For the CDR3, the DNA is TGTGCCAGCAGCTCTCGACCTATGGAACAAGCTTTCTTT. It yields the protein CASSSRPMEQAFF.

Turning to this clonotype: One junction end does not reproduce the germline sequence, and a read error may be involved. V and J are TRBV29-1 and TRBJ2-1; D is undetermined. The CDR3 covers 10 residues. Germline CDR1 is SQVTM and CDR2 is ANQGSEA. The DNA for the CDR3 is TGCAGCGTTAGGTGCAATGAGCAATTCTTC. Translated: CSVRCNEQFF.

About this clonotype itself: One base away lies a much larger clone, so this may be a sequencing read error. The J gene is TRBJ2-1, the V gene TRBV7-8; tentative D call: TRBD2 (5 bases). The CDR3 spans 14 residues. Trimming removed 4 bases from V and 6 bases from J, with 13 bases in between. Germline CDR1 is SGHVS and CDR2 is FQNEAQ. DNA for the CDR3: TGTGCCAGCAGCTCTGAAAGGACTTCCAATGAGCAGTTCTTC. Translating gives CASSSERTSNEQFF.

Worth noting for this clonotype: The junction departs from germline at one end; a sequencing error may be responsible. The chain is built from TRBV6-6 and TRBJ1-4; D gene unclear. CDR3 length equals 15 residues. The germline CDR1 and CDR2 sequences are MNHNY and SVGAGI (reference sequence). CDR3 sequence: CTSSRNGRTNEKLFF. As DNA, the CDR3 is TGTACCAGCAGTCGTAACGGGAGAACTAATGAAAAACTGTTTTTT.